These T cell receptor beta chains were read from a single sample in a study of regulatory T cells in long-lasting Graves disease. MiXCR, run by TCRdb on the multiplex PCR reads, gives a single entry per CDR3 protein. Of hundreds of thousands of distinct CDR3 sequences in the sample, less than 25% were seen once. Sequencing was performed on peripheral blood mononuclear cells (PBMCs), taken when the disease was refractory, from a patient treated with antithyroid drugs. These receptors all stem from a female donor with Graves disease. Both conserved end residues are part of each CDR3. A D gene is named only where the DNA matches it firmly. Clone size, where shown, is once, few, many, or a class for clones that have expanded.

V,D,length,size,J,CDR3,DNA
TRBV12-3/TRBV12-4,TRBD1,17,few,TRBJ1-5,CASSLGDRVSGNQPQHF,TGTGCCAGCAGTTTAGGGGACAGGGTGTCAGGCAATCAGCCCCAGCATTTT
TRBV12-3/TRBV12-4,-,13,many,TRBJ1-1,CASSTSVNTEAFF,TGTGCCAGCAGTACCTCGGTGAACACTGAAGCTTTCTTT
TRBV5-8,-,11,-,TRBJ1-1,CASSLGQVKDF,TGTGCCAGCAGCTTGGGACAGGTAAAGGACTTT
TRBV29-1,-,12,many,TRBJ2-7,CSVKRTEYEQYF,TGCAGCGTCAAAAGGACCGAATACGAGCAGTACTTC
TRBV7-2,-,14,-,TRBJ1-2,CASRRQRRGYGYTF,TGTGCCAGCAGGCGACAGCGCCGTGGCTATGGCTACACCTTC
TRBV2,TRBD2,17,many,TRBJ2-2,CASSEARLAGEAGELFF,TGTGCCAGCAGTGAAGCGCGACTAGCGGGAGAGGCCGGGGAGCTGTTTTTT
TRBV7-9,-,13,-,TRBJ1-2,CASSSPGSYGYTF,TGTGCCAGCAGCTCCCCGGGGAGCTATGGCTACACCTTC
TRBV27,-,13,many,TRBJ2-5,CASRAEAGETQYF,TGTGCCAGCAGGGCGGAAGCGGGAGAGACCCAGTACTTC
TRBV20-1,-,13,many,TRBJ1-4,CSARGPLVEKLFF,TGCAGTGCTAGGGGCCCTTTGGTGGAAAAACTGTTTTTT
TRBV19,-,14,-,TRBJ1-1,CASSIPGGDTEAFF,TGTGCCAGTAGTATCCCCGGGGGCGATACTGAAGCTTTCTTT
TRBV20-1,-,15,-,TRBJ2-1,CSARDLDAPGVEQFF,TGCAGTGCTAGAGATCTTGACGCCCCGGGGGTTGAGCAGTTCTTC
TRBV2,-,13,many,TRBJ2-5,CASSEQSHKTQYF,TGTGCCAGCAGTGAACAGAGCCACAAGACCCAGTACTTC
TRBV5-1,-,13,many,TRBJ1-2,CASSQGPVYGYTF,TGCGCCAGCAGCCAAGGACCCGTCTATGGCTACACCTTC
TRBV20-1,TRBD1,14,few,TRBJ1-2,CSATDRVTFYGYTF,TGCAGTGCTACGGACAGGGTAACCTTCTATGGCTACACCTTC
TRBV24-1,TRBD1,15,many,TRBJ2-5,CATSPGTVVQETQYF,TGTGCCACCAGCCCCGGGACAGTGGTTCAAGAGACCCAGTACTTC
TRBV10-3,-,15,-,TRBJ1-5,CAISDRGRDNQPQHF,TGTGCCATCAGTGACCGAGGACGAGACAATCAGCCCCAGCATTTT
TRBV2,-,13,many,TRBJ1-2,CASSIRDSYGYTF,TGTGCCAGCAGTATCCGGGACTCCTATGGCTACACCTTC
TRBV19,-,13,few,TRBJ1-5,CASSILGNQPQHF,TGTGCCAGTAGTATTCTGGGCAATCAGCCCCAGCATTTT
TRBV9,TRBD2,15,-,TRBJ2-7,CASSVASGRTYEQYF,TGTGCCAGCAGCGTGGCTAGCGGGAGGACCTACGAGCAGTACTTC
TRBV7-2,TRBD1,14,-,TRBJ1-1,CASSLGGAATEAFF,TGTGCCAGCAGCCTAGGGGGCGCGGCCACTGAAGCTTTCTTT